This TCR beta chain was sequenced during a study of blood T cell repertoires in COVID-19. About the research overall: Sources were T cells, B-cell-depleted T cells, or PBMCs; the material itself was cDNA or gDNA.

TCRdb's table, derived via immunoSEQ multiplex PCR, lists solely in-frame clones and lacks some. The sample includes 200,000 to 250,000 clones, more than 75% of them seen just once. The V gene's germline CDR1 is SGDLS and CDR2 YYNGEE. V shed 4 bases, J shed 7 bases, and the junction held 9 bases outside the gene matches. The length of the CDR3 is 15 residues. Sequencing input: peripheral blood. The chain joins TRBV9 to TRBJ2-2, with 8 bases aligning to TRBD2. The clonotype was recovered from a man aged 40-50 years with acute or convalescent COVID-19. The CDR3 DNA sequence: TGTGCCAGCAGCCCCCGGGAGGGGTATGGCGGGGAGCTGTTTTTT. As protein: CASSPREGYGGELFF.